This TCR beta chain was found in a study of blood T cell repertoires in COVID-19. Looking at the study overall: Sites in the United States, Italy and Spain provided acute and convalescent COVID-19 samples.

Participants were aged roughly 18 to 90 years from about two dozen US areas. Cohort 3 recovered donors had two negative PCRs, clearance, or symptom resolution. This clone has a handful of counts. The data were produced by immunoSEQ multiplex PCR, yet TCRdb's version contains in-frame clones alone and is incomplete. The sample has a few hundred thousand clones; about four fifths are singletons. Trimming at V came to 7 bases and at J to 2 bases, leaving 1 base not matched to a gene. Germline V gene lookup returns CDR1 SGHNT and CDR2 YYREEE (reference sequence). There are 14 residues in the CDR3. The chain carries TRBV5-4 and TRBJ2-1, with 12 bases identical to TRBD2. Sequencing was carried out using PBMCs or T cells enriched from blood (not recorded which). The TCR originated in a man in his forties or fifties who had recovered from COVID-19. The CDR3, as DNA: TGTGCCAGCCGGACTAGCGGGACCTACAATGAGCAGTTCTTC. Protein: CASRTSGTYNEQFF.